A selection of T cell receptor beta chains follows, all from one sample in a study of blood T cell repertoires in COVID-19. Repertoires were generated with immunoSEQ multiplex PCR, while TCRdb's copy carries only in-frame clones and drops some. This sample has 200,000 to 300,000 clones, with about 82% found just once. Sequenced material: peripheral blood. These TCRs come from a woman older than 75 with COVID-19, enrolled during active disease. Both conserved end residues are part of each CDR3. Fields, in order: J gene, CDR3 length, clone size, V gene, D gene, CDR3 DNA, CDR3 protein. The D gene is left open where the match is weak. Where a row states a size, it is once, few, many or the class of an expanded clone; other rows omit it.

J gene: TRBJ2-2
CDR3 length: 17
clone size: NA
V gene: TRBV5-4
D gene: TRBD2
CDR3 DNA: TGTGCCAGCAGCTTGGTTGGGAGGGGCCCCAACACCGGGGAGCTGTTTTTT
CDR3 protein: CASSLVGRGPNTGELFF

J gene: TRBJ1-1
CDR3 length: 14
clone size: NA
V gene: TRBV2
D gene: TRBD1
CDR3 DNA: TGTGCCAGCAGTGGACAGGGAATGAACACTGAAGCTTTCTTT
CDR3 protein: CASSGQGMNTEAFF

J gene: TRBJ2-1
CDR3 length: 14
clone size: NA
V gene: TRBV5-1
D gene: NA
CDR3 DNA: TGCGCCAGCAGCTCTGTTTCGACAGTCACGGAGCAGTTCTTC
CDR3 protein: CASSSVSTVTEQFF

J gene: TRBJ1-4
CDR3 length: 12
clone size: NA
V gene: TRBV6-5
D gene: NA
CDR3 DNA: TGTGCCGGCAGGCGTAGGGGGGAAAAACTGTTTTTT
CDR3 protein: CAGRRRGEKLFF

J gene: TRBJ1-6
CDR3 length: 19
clone size: NA
V gene: TRBV7-9
D gene: TRBD1
CDR3 DNA: TGTGCCAGCAGCTTAGGGACAGGGGGCCCTCTCCGTAGAGCTTCACCCCTCCACTTT
CDR3 protein: CASSLGTGGPLRRASPLHF

J gene: TRBJ1-3
CDR3 length: 14
clone size: few
V gene: TRBV6-5
D gene: NA
CDR3 DNA: TGTGCCAGCAGTTACCGGGTAGGCGGAAACACCATATATTTT
CDR3 protein: CASSYRVGGNTIYF

J gene: TRBJ2-1
CDR3 length: 13
clone size: NA
V gene: TRBV28
D gene: TRBD2
CDR3 DNA: TGTGCCAGCAGGGACGGACTAGGCGATGAGCAGTTCTTC
CDR3 protein: CASRDGLGDEQFF

J gene: TRBJ1-5
CDR3 length: 13
clone size: NA
V gene: TRBV4-1
D gene: TRBD1
CDR3 DNA: TGCGCCAGCAGCCGGGACAGAAAACGGCCCCAGCATTTT
CDR3 protein: CASSRDRKRPQHF

J gene: TRBJ1-1
CDR3 length: 13
clone size: NA
V gene: TRBV6-2/TRBV6-3
D gene: TRBD1
CDR3 DNA: TGTGCCAGCAGTCCCGAGACAGGGACTGAAGCTTTCTTT
CDR3 protein: CASSPETGTEAFF

J gene: TRBJ1-1
CDR3 length: 15
clone size: few
V gene: TRBV5-4
D gene: TRBD1
CDR3 DNA: TGTGCCAGCAGCAAGGGACAGACGTTGAACACTGAAGCTTTCTTT
CDR3 protein: CASSKGQTLNTEAFF

J gene: TRBJ2-1
CDR3 length: 12
clone size: NA
V gene: TRBV30
D gene: NA
CDR3 DNA: TGTGCCTGGAGGGCGGCTCGGCAAGAGCAGTTCTTC
CDR3 protein: CAWRAARQEQFF

J gene: TRBJ1-1
CDR3 length: 16
clone size: NA
V gene: TRBV27
D gene: NA
CDR3 DNA: TGTGCCAGCAGTTCTATGATCGACAGAAAAGACACTGAAGCTTTCTTT
CDR3 protein: CASSSMIDRKDTEAFF

J gene: TRBJ2-7
CDR3 length: 11
clone size: NA
V gene: TRBV29-1
D gene: TRBD1
CDR3 DNA: TGCAGCGTCAGACAGGGTCTCGAGCAGTACTTC
CDR3 protein: CSVRQGLEQYF

J gene: TRBJ2-1
CDR3 length: 16
clone size: NA
V gene: TRBV11-2
D gene: TRBD1
CDR3 DNA: TGTGCCAGCAGCCGGGGAACTCCCAGGGGGCACAATGAGCAGTTCTTC
CDR3 protein: CASSRGTPRGHNEQFF

J gene: TRBJ1-4
CDR3 length: 14
clone size: once
V gene: TRBV15
D gene: NA
CDR3 DNA: TGTGCCACCAGCCGAGACAAAGGAGATGAAAAACTGTTTTTT
CDR3 protein: CATSRDKGDEKLFF

J gene: TRBJ1-6
CDR3 length: 16
clone size: few
V gene: TRBV6-5
D gene: TRBD1
CDR3 DNA: TGTGCCAGCAGTTACTCGGGGACAGGGGGCAATTCACCCCTCCACTTT
CDR3 protein: CASSYSGTGGNSPLHF

J gene: TRBJ1-1
CDR3 length: 16
clone size: NA
V gene: TRBV5-5
D gene: NA
CDR3 DNA: TGTGCCAGCAGCTTGGGTCGAACAGGGTTCGGCACTGAAGCTTTCTTT
CDR3 protein: CASSLGRTGFGTEAFF

J gene: TRBJ2-1
CDR3 length: 14
clone size: NA
V gene: TRBV19
D gene: TRBD2
CDR3 DNA: TGTGCCAGTAGTAAGACTAGCGGCTACAATGAGCAGTTCTTC
CDR3 protein: CASSKTSGYNEQFF

J gene: TRBJ2-2
CDR3 length: 15
clone size: NA
V gene: TRBV29-1
D gene: NA
CDR3 DNA: TGCAGCGTTTGTAGCACGAGCGCGAACACCGGGGAGCTGTTTTTT
CDR3 protein: CSVCSTSANTGELFF

J gene: TRBJ1-6
CDR3 length: 12
clone size: NA
V gene: TRBV28
D gene: NA
CDR3 DNA: TGTGCCAGCAGCACAGCTAATTCACCCCTCCACTTT
CDR3 protein: CASSTANSPLHF

J gene: TRBJ2-3
CDR3 length: 16
clone size: NA
V gene: TRBV7-2
D gene: TRBD2
CDR3 DNA: TGTGCCAGCAGCTCCGCGGGGGGGCTTGTCACAGATACGCAGTATTTT
CDR3 protein: CASSSAGGLVTDTQYF

J gene: TRBJ1-1
CDR3 length: 14
clone size: once
V gene: TRBV10-1
D gene: NA
CDR3 DNA: TGCGCCAGCAGGAGAGGGGGGGTGAACACTGAAGCTTTCTTT
CDR3 protein: CASRRGGVNTEAFF

J gene: TRBJ2-2
CDR3 length: 15
clone size: NA
V gene: TRBV5-1
D gene: TRBD1
CDR3 DNA: TGCGCCAGCAGCTTCCTCCAGGGGGACACCGGGGAGCTGTTTTTT
CDR3 protein: CASSFLQGDTGELFF

J gene: TRBJ2-3
CDR3 length: 16
clone size: NA
V gene: TRBV6-6
D gene: TRBD2
CDR3 DNA: TGTGCCAGCAGCCTCGGGGGGACGCTAAGCACAGATACGCAGTATTTT
CDR3 protein: CASSLGGTLSTDTQYF

J gene: TRBJ1-2
CDR3 length: 14
clone size: NA
V gene: TRBV3-1/TRBV3-2
D gene: NA
CDR3 DNA: TGTGCCAGCAGCGGTCGGGGTCCTAACTATGGCTACACCTTC
CDR3 protein: CASSGRGPNYGYTF